This record concerns one T cell receptor (beta chain) sequence. With V trimmed by 3 bases and J by 4 bases, 12 bases remained unmatched. Germline V CDR1 and CDR2: MNHNS, SASEGT. The CDR3 consists of 17 residues. This specimen belongs to a study of blood T cell repertoires in COVID-19. Study at large: Spain, Italy and the United States supplied samples that represented acute and convalescent COVID-19. The analysed material was cDNA or gDNA that came from T cells, B-cell-depleted T cells, or PBMCs.

As originally analysed: Counts of nucleated cells, estimated from reference gene primer amplification, were obtained. Libraries were prepared by immunoSEQ multiplex PCR; TCRdb keeps only in-frame clonotypes and omits some of them. The DNA was the basis for D and trimming; V, J and clone size are from that table. The sample includes about 31,000 clones, roughly nine tenths of them seen just once. This chain joins TRBV6-1 and TRBJ1-2; TRBD1 agrees at 9 bases. The clonotype was recovered from a human donor in a cohort sampled during active COVID-19. Sequencing used peripheral blood. In DNA form, the CDR3 reads TGTGCCAGCAGTGATCCCGGACAGGGGAAGATTTTCTATGGCTACACCTTC. Its translation: CASSDPGQGKIFYGYTF.